The source of this TCR beta chain is a study of T cell repertoires in cytomegalovirus infection. Each CDR3 protein is one row after TCRdb ran MiXCR on the reads. The table lists just over 300,000 distinct CDR3 sequences, roughly 15% of them singletons. This clonotype was detected ten times or more. Trimming pared 1 base from V and 6 bases from J, leaving 14 bases between. This CDR3 has 15 residues. In germline, CDR1 is SGHTA, CDR2 FQGNSA. Material for sequencing was PBMCs. The rearrangement links TRBV7-2 to TRBJ2-3; D assignment may be TRBD1 or TRBD2 (5 bases each). The sequence was obtained from a human donor in good health (CMV status not recorded). Some clones in this sample may be carry-over from other donors' samples. This CDR3 is CASSLVGVGRDTQYF. The CDR3, as DNA: TGTGCCAGCAGCTTAGTGGGGGTCGGTCGGGATACGCAGTATTTT.